Listed below are T cell receptor beta chains from one sample, sequenced in a study of radiation and T cells in renal cell carcinoma. Profiling relied on immunoSEQ multiplex PCR, and the TCRdb table lists in-frame clones only, not all of them. Of some 120,000 clones in the sample, 81% were seen once. Sequencing was performed on blood, taken from a patient whose treatment included radiotherapy and nephrectomy. The receptor source for this set is a man aged 45 to 65 with renal cell carcinoma. The CDR3 runs from the conserved cysteine through the conserved F or W. The D gene is left open where the match is weak. Clone size is shown for a subset of rows, as once, few, many or a class of expanded clone.

d_call	clone_size	j_call	v_call	cdr3_aa	cdr3_nt
.	.	TRBJ2-1	TRBV7-8	CASSSQTRSSYNEQFF	TGTGCCAGCAGCTCACAGACTAGGAGCTCCTACAATGAGCAGTTCTTC
TRBD2	.	TRBJ2-5	TRBV5-4	CASSSQREGVETQYF	TGTGCCAGCAGCTCGCAGCGGGAGGGGGTGGAGACCCAGTACTTC
TRBD2	.	TRBJ2-5	TRBV30	CAWTASGGVWGETQYF	TGTGCCTGGACGGCTAGCGGGGGTGTATGGGGAGAGACCCAGTACTTC
.	once	TRBJ2-5	TRBV7-8	CASSLAETQYF	TGTGCCAGCAGCTTAGCAGAGACCCAGTACTTC
TRBD1	.	TRBJ1-1	TRBV10-3	CAISVDRARTEAFF	TGTGCCATCAGCGTCGACAGGGCGCGCACTGAAGCTTTCTTT
.	.	TRBJ1-1	TRBV30	CAWRSGAGPNTEAFF	TGTGCCTGGAGGTCTGGGGCCGGCCCGAACACTGAAGCTTTCTTT
.	.	TRBJ1-2	TRBV6-5	CASSYSTENYGYTF	TGTGCCAGCAGTTACTCGACAGAGAACTATGGCTACACCTTC
.	.	TRBJ1-2	TRBV6-5	CASTNGRGYYGYTF	TGTGCCAGCACTAACGGCCGAGGTTACTATGGCTACACCTTC
.	.	TRBJ2-2	TRBV18	CASSPSAAGEPGELFF	TGTGCCAGCTCACCATCGGCGGCAGGGGAACCCGGGGAGCTGTTTTTT
.	.	TRBJ1-5	TRBV28	CASSRTGGNQPQHF	TGTGCCAGCAGCAGGACCGGGGGCAATCAGCCCCAGCATTTT